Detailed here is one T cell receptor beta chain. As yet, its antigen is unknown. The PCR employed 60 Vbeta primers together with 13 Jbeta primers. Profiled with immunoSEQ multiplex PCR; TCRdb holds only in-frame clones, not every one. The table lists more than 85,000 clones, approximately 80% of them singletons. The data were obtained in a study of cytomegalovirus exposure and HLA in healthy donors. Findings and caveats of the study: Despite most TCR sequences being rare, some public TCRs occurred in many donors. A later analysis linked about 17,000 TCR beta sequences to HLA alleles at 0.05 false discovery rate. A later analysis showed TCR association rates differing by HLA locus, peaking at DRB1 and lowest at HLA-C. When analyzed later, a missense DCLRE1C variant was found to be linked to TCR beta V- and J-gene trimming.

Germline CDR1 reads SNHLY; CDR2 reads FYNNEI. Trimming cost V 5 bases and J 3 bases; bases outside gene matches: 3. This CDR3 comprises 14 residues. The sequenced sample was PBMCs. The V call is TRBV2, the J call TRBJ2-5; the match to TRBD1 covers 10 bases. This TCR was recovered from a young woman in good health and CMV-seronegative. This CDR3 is CASSTGTGEETQYF. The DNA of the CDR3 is TGTGCCAGCAGTACCGGGACAGGGGAAGAGACCCAGTACTTC.